The 20 T cell receptor beta chains below come from one sample, sequenced in a study of cytomegalovirus exposure and HLA in healthy donors. Amplification used 60 Vbeta primers and 13 Jbeta primers. The assay was immunoSEQ multiplex PCR, and TCRdb's table has in-frame clones only and misses some. The table includes 200,000 or so clones, about 80% detected once. Sample: PBMCs. These receptors all come from a woman aged 25 to 39 in good health and CMV-seronegative.

The DNA of the CDR3 is TGCGCCAGCAGCTTGGTTGGAAGGGGGCGCAAGGACACTGAAGCTTTCTTT. Its protein is CASSLVGRGRKDTEAFF. The J gene is TRBJ1-1, the V gene TRBV5-1; TRBD1 aligns across 7 bases. Germline CDR1 reads SGHRS; CDR2 reads YFSETQ. V gave up 0 bases and J gave up 3 bases; unmatched junction bases: 11. The CDR3 consists of 17 residues.

This chain connects TRBV11-2 to TRBJ1-2; weak D call: TRBD1 (6 bases). CDR3 length equals 15 residues. Germline V gives CDR1 SGHAT, CDR2 FQNNGV. Trimming pared 4 bases from V and 6 bases from J, leaving 18 bases between. As DNA, the CDR3 is TGTGCCAGCAGCTCCCTTCTACAGGGATTAGATGGCTACACCTTC. Translated: CASSSLLQGLDGYTF.

This chain joins TRBV5-6 and TRBJ1-4; 8 nucleotides align to TRBD1. The CDR3 length is 15 residues. J was trimmed by 6 bases and V by 4 bases; bases with no gene match: 8. Germline V CDR1 and CDR2: SGHDT, YYEEEE. The CDR3 nucleotides are TGTGCCAGCAGCCGGACAGGGATGGTTGATGAAAAACTGTTTTTT. Translating gives CASSRTGMVDEKLFF.

V gene TRBV30 combines with J gene TRBJ2-1, with TRBD1 matching 8 bases. The CDR3 is 12 amino acids. Germline values: CDR1 GTSNPN, CDR2 SVGIG (reference sequence). V dropped 8 bases and J dropped 3; count of bases not matched to a gene: 3. The CDR3 DNA follows: TGTGCCCAGGGGGCGGTCTACAATGAGCAGTTCTTC. Translated: CAQGAVYNEQFF.

This clone occurred a few times. This rearrangement joins TRBV6-5 to TRBJ1-1; D ambiguous. Trimming removed 2 bases at V and 4 bases at J, with 11 bases between. Germline CDR1 and CDR2: MNHEY and SVGAGI. This CDR3 region has 14 residues. DNA for the CDR3: TGTGCCAGCAGTTACAGAACGGGTAGCACTGAAGCTTTCTTT. Translating it yields CASSYRTGSTEAFF.

This sequence joins TRBV7-9 and TRBJ2-1, with 7 bases fitting TRBD2. V lost 5 bases, J lost 0 bases, and 10 bases stayed unmatched. The V gene's germline CDR1 is SEHNR and CDR2 FQNEAQ (reference sequence). The CDR3 runs to 17 residues. The CDR3: CASSPRRGGNSYNEQFF. The CDR3 DNA sequence: TGTGCCAGCAGCCCCAGGCGGGGAGGGAACTCCTACAATGAGCAGTTCTTC.

This clone was detected only a few times. The chain links TRBV7-3 to TRBJ1-1; D remains unclear. The CDR3 has 12 residues. Trimming took 8 bases from V and 1 from J, leaving 8 bases between them. Germline V CDR1 and CDR2: SGHTA, FQGTGA. The CDR3 is CASQRWNTEAFF. CDR3 sequence (DNA): TGTGCCAGCCAGAGGTGGAACACTGAAGCTTTCTTT. The full variable domain, completed using reference TRBV7-3 and TRBJ1-1, is GAGVSQTPSNKVTEKGKYVELRCDPISGHTALYWYRQSLGQGPEFLIYFQGTGAADDSGLPNDRFFAVRPEGSVSTLKIQRTERGDSAVYLCASQRWNTEAFFGQGTRLTVV.

A single count supports this clone. The chain has TRBV5-4 and TRBJ2-5; D possibly corresponds to TRBD2 (5 bases). The V end was cut by 6 bases, the J end by 2 bases, with 11 bases between. Germline V gene lookup returns CDR1 SGHNT and CDR2 YYREEE (reference sequence). This CDR3 has 13 amino acids. CDR3 in DNA: TGTGCCAGCACGGACTCAGTACAAGAGACCCAGTACTTC. Translating gives CASTDSVQETQYF.

The V and J genes are TRBV6-1 and TRBJ2-7, with 7 bases lining up with TRBD1. V gave up 10 bases and J gave up 5 bases; unmatched junction bases: 11. CDR3 length: 13 residues. Germline lookup yields CDR1 MNHNS and CDR2 SASEGT. The CDR3 sequence: CATQGVPNHEQYF. The CDR3 nucleotides read TGTGCCACCCAGGGGGTCCCGAACCACGAGCAGTACTTC.

Concerning this clone itself: The junction departs from germline at one end; a sequencing error may be responsible. The V gene is TRBV5-1, the J gene TRBJ1-2; unclear D gene. Germline CDR1 reads SGHRS; CDR2 reads YFSETQ. This CDR3 contains 15 residues. CDR3 protein: CASSLGPAVNYGYPF. CDR3 in DNA: TGCGCCAGCAGCTTGGGTCCAGCTGTAAACTATGGCTACCCCTTC.

This CDR3 reads CASSPDRDGYTF. CDR3 nucleotide sequence: TGTGCCAGCAGCCCGGACAGGGATGGCTACACCTTC. This chain connects TRBV4-2 to TRBJ1-2, with 8 bases that match TRBD1. The CDR3 length is 12 residues. CDR1 and CDR2 from the germline V gene are LGHNA and YNFKEQ. After removal of 4 bases from V and 6 bases from J, the junction contained 1 base not matched to a gene.

The chain has TRBV6-5 and TRBJ1-1; 10 nucleotides agree with TRBD1. Germline V gives CDR1 MNHEY, CDR2 SVGAGI. The CDR3 is 14 amino acids. J gave up 5 bases and V 2 bases, and 2 bases lay outside the gene matches. The CDR3 sequence is CASSYVGQGTEAFF. The CDR3 bases are TGTGCCAGCAGTTACGTGGGACAGGGGACTGAAGCTTTCTTT.

The chain uses TRBV6-1 and TRBJ2-2, with D possibly being TRBD2 (5 bases). The CDR3 is 13 residues long. The V and J ends lost 5 bases and 9 bases respectively, with 13 bases between them. The germline V gene has CDR1 MNHNS and CDR2 SASEGT. The CDR3 protein is CASSSHGIWELFF. The CDR3 DNA reads TGTGCCAGCAGTTCTCACGGGATTTGGGAGCTGTTTTTT.

With regard to this clone: The same CDR3 arises from other DNA sequences in this sample as well. The chain has TRBV6-5 and TRBJ1-1; D unclear. Looked up from germline, CDR1 is MNHEY and CDR2 is SVGAGI. V lost 3 bases to trimming and J lost 8 bases, with 10 bases between them. This CDR3 contains 12 residues. CDR3 nucleotides: TGTGCCAGCAGTTATGGCGGCACCGAAGCTTTCTTT. Protein product: CASSYGGTEAFF.

V usage is TRBV13 and J usage is TRBJ2-1, with TRBD2 matching 8 bases. CDR3 length: 15 residues. V gave up 4 bases and J gave up 4 bases; unmatched junction bases: 6. CDR1 is PRHDT and CDR2 is FYEKMQ in the germline V gene (reference sequence). The CDR3 spells CASSSSGRGYNEQFF. The CDR3 DNA follows: TGTGCCAGCAGCTCGAGCGGGAGAGGATACAATGAGCAGTTCTTC. Full variable domain (missing parts from reference TRBV13 and TRBJ2-1): AAGVIQSPRHLIKEKRETATLKCYPIPRHDTVYWYQQGPGQDPQFLISFYEKMQSDKGSIPDRFSAQQFSDYHSELNMSSLELGDSALYFCASSSSGRGYNEQFFGPGTRLTVL.

The V call is TRBV30, the J call TRBJ1-3; D call uncertain. CDR1 is GTSNPN and CDR2 is SVGIG in the germline V gene (reference sequence). V was trimmed by 2 bases and J by 0 bases, leaving 11 bases between them. The CDR3 is 15 residues long. The chain's CDR3 is CAWSSTGNSGNTIYF. CDR3 nucleotides: TGTGCCTGGAGTTCGACTGGCAACTCTGGAAACACCATATATTTT.

The chain couples TRBV19 to TRBJ1-3, with D unclear. V lost 0 bases and J lost 0, with 9 bases in between. CDR3 length: 16 amino acids. Germline V CDR1 and CDR2: LNHDA, SQIVND (reference sequence). The CDR3: CASSIDTPLSGNTIYF. The CDR3 nucleotides read TGTGCCAGTAGTATAGACACACCCCTCTCTGGAAACACCATATATTTT.

The genes are TRBV27 and TRBJ2-5; tentative D call: TRBD1 (5 bases). Germline V CDR1 and CDR2: MNHEY, SMNVEV (reference sequence). Trimming shortened V by 5 bases and J by 5 bases, and 15 bases separated the two germline ends. The CDR3 runs 14 residues. The CDR3 DNA reads TGTGCCAGCAGTATCTCAGGCAGGGTCGAGACCCAGTACTTC. Translating gives CASSISGRVETQYF.

The genes are TRBV19 and TRBJ1-2; D uncertain. Trimming removed 4 bases from V and 2 bases from J, with 17 bases in between. The CDR3 totals 16 residues. Germline V CDR1 and CDR2: LNHDA, SQIVND (reference sequence). CDR3 sequence reads: CASSRPPEVGNYGYTF. DNA for the CDR3: TGTGCCAGTAGTAGGCCCCCGGAGGTCGGGAACTATGGCTACACCTTC.

The chain employs TRBV6-4 and TRBJ2-2; 9 nucleotides line up with TRBD2. After removal of 3 bases from V and 4 bases from J, the junction contained 9 bases not matched to a gene. The CDR3 totals 17 residues. Germline CDR1 reads MRHNA; CDR2 reads SNTAGT. The CDR3 coding sequence is TGTGCCAGCAGTGATTCGGTGGGTAGCGGGAGCACCGGGGAGCTGTTTTTT. Translated: CASSDSVGSGSTGELFF.